These 32 T cell receptor beta chains were all obtained from the same sample, sequenced in a study of T cells after somatic rescue of genetic block. Clones were sequenced by immunoSEQ multiplex PCR, and TCRdb holds only the in-frame ones, with some missing. The sample lists 88,000 or so clones, around 89% occurring once. The specimen was peripheral blood mononuclear cells (PBMCs). All receptors derive from a woman aged 18-30 years.

This chain joins TRBV11-2 and TRBJ2-3; 11 bases agree with TRBD2. V shed 7 bases and J 6 bases; nucleotides not matched to a gene: 9. This CDR3 is 15 amino acids long. In germline, CDR1 is SGHAT, CDR2 FQNNGV. The CDR3 DNA is TGTGCCAGCACCAGACTAGCGGGATTCGAGGATACGCAGTATTTT. Amino acid sequence: CASTRLAGFEDTQYF. Together with reference TRBV11-2 and TRBJ2-3, the CDR3 gives the full variable domain: EAGVAQSPRYKIIEKRQSVAFWCNPISGHATLYWYQQILGQGPKLLIQFQNNGVVDDSQLPKDRFSAERLKGVDSTLKIQPAKLEDSAVYLCASTRLAGFEDTQYFGPGTRLTVL.

This clone was counted once. The chain employs TRBV7-6 and TRBJ2-3; 8 bases map to TRBD1. The CDR3 spans 15 residues. Germline trimming cut 5 bases from V and 1 base from J; bases unmatched to any gene: 5. In germline, CDR1 is SGHVS, CDR2 FNYEAQ. The CDR3 sequence: CASSQRQGRTDTQYF. CDR3 bases: TGTGCCAGCAGCCAGAGACAGGGGCGCACAGATACGCAGTATTTT.

V gene TRBV19 combines with J gene TRBJ1-5; unclear D gene. V was trimmed by 0 bases and J by 4 bases, leaving 10 bases between them. Germline CDR1 is LNHDA and CDR2 is SQIVND (reference sequence). This CDR3 comprises 15 residues. As DNA, the CDR3 is TGTGCCAGTAGTATAGATCTTGGGCAGAATCAGCCCCAGCATTTT. This translates into CASSIDLGQNQPQHF.

The chain couples TRBV19 to TRBJ1-2; D might be TRBD1 (6 bases). CDR3 length equals 12 residues. Trimming took off 8 bases at V and 6 bases at J, with 13 bases between the two ends. Germline V gives CDR1 LNHDA, CDR2 SQIVND (reference sequence). The CDR3 nucleotides are TGTGCCAGTCTCGGGGGACACCATGGCTACACCTTC. This codes for CASLGGHHGYTF.

The rearrangement joins TRBV5-1 to TRBJ2-7, with 7 bases fitting TRBD2. The length of the CDR3 is 14 residues. The J segment lost 3 bases and the V segment lost 3 bases, leaving 6 bases of the junction unmatched. CDR1 is SGHRS, CDR2 YFSETQ, per germline. As DNA, the CDR3 is TGCGCCAGCAGCTACTCTCCTAGCGGCTACGAGCAGTACTTC. This codes for CASSYSPSGYEQYF.

The chain joins TRBV28 to TRBJ2-1, with D tentatively TRBD2 (6 bases). The CDR3 is 16 amino acids. Looked up from germline, CDR1 is MDHEN and CDR2 is SYDVKM. V gave up 6 bases and J gave up 5 bases, with 20 bases separating them. CDR3 protein: CASSPKVSGGHNEQFF. The CDR3 DNA is TGTGCCAGCAGCCCCAAAGTTAGCGGAGGACACAATGAGCAGTTCTTC.

This chain uses TRBV5-1 with TRBJ2-1; no clear D gene. This CDR3 is 16 amino acids long. Germline V gene lookup returns CDR1 SGHRS and CDR2 YFSETQ. V was shortened by 5 bases and J by 5 bases, with 20 bases between the two germline ends. CDR3 sequence reads: CASSGPQASGHNEQFF. The DNA of the CDR3 is TGCGCCAGCAGTGGACCCCAAGCGTCGGGCCACAATGAGCAGTTCTTC.

The V call is TRBV12-5, the J call TRBJ1-1, with 9 bases identical to TRBD1. Trimming took 4 bases from V and 4 from J; bases not matched to a gene: 10. This CDR3 is 16 amino acids long. The germline gives CDR1 LGHNT, CDR2 FRNRAP. CDR3 DNA: TGTGCTAGTGGTTCCCCATACGAGACAGGGGGCACTGAAGCTTTCTTT. Protein: CASGSPYETGGTEAFF.

The J gene is TRBJ1-1, the V gene TRBV7-6; no clear D gene. Looked up from germline, CDR1 is SGHVS and CDR2 is FNYEAQ. Deletions cut 4 bases from V and 6 bases from J, with 18 bases between. This CDR3 is built from 15 residues. CDR3 DNA: TGTGCCAGCAGCTCCCTGTTATCCGCGACTGCTGAAGCTTTCTTT. Residues: CASSSLLSATAEAFF.

The CDR3 DNA reads as TGTGCCAGCAGTTTAAGGCCGAAGAGCACTGAAGCTTTCTTT. Residues: CASSLRPKSTEAFF. The chain has TRBV27 and TRBJ1-1; D is undetermined. The germline CDR1 and CDR2 sequences are MNHEY and SMNVEV (reference sequence). V was trimmed by 2 bases and J by 4 bases, leaving 11 bases between them. The CDR3 has 14 amino acids.

This chain connects TRBV4-1 to TRBJ2-1, with 10 bases aligning to TRBD2. The V and J ends lost 4 bases and 1 base, in that order; junction bases with no gene match: 16. Germline loops: CDR1 MGHRA, CDR2 YSYEKL. The CDR3 loop spans 20 amino acids. The CDR3 sequence is CASSLRAASGSGLSYNEQFF. CDR3 DNA: TGCGCCAGCAGCCTCCGGGCGGCTAGCGGGAGCGGGTTGTCCTACAATGAGCAGTTCTTC.

The chain couples TRBV14 to TRBJ2-7; TRBD2 might be the D (5 bases). There are 16 residues in the CDR3. From germline, CDR1 is SGHDN and CDR2 FVKESK. The germline V and J ends were trimmed by 3 bases and 2 bases, with 17 bases remaining between them. CDR3 sequence reads: CASSHPGSSPPYEQYF. The CDR3 DNA is TGTGCCAGCAGCCACCCGGGAAGCAGCCCCCCCTACGAGCAGTACTTC. Using reference TRBV14 and TRBJ2-7 for the parts outside the CDR3, the full variable domain is EAGVTQFPSHSVIEKGQTVTLRCDPISGHDNLYWYRRVMGKEIKFLLHFVKESKQDESGMPNNRFLAERTGGTYSTLKVQPAELEDSGVYFCASSHPGSSPPYEQYFGPGTRLTVT.

V usage is TRBV4-3 and J usage is TRBJ2-7; D not certain. Trimming took off 1 base at V and 4 bases at J, with 17 bases between the two ends. The length of the CDR3 is 16 residues. Germline values: CDR1 LGHNA, CDR2 YSLEER. The CDR3 here is CASSQASSAAKYEQYF. DNA of the CDR3: TGCGCCAGCAGCCAAGCCTCCTCGGCAGCTAAATACGAGCAGTACTTC.

The chain links TRBV7-9 to TRBJ1-4, with 7 bases matching TRBD1. Germline V gives CDR1 SEHNR, CDR2 FQNEAQ (reference sequence). V dropped 5 bases and J dropped 6; count of bases not matched to a gene: 3. The CDR3 contains 13 residues. The CDR3 here is CASSPGGYEKLFF. The DNA of the CDR3 is TGTGCCAGCAGCCCAGGGGGGTATGAAAAACTGTTTTTT.

The chain combines TRBV28 with TRBJ1-2; possibly TRBD1 for D (5 bases). Germline loops: CDR1 MDHEN, CDR2 SYDVKM. There are 13 residues in the CDR3. Trimming removed 2 bases at V and 7 bases at J, with 11 bases between. This CDR3 is CASSLLGAVGYTF. In DNA form, the CDR3 reads TGTGCCAGCAGTTTACTCGGGGCGGTTGGCTACACCTTC.

V and J are TRBV6-1 and TRBJ2-7, with 7 bases identical to TRBD1. Germline assignment: CDR1 MNHNS and CDR2 SASEGT. V lost 2 bases to trimming and J lost 3 bases; unmatched junction nucleotides: 10. The CDR3 loop spans 16 amino acids. The CDR3 here is CASSEQSGTAGYEQYF. CDR3 sequence (DNA): TGTGCCAGCAGTGAACAGAGTGGGACAGCCGGCTACGAGCAGTACTTC.

The chain links TRBV28 to TRBJ1-1; 8 bases agree with TRBD1. The length of the CDR3 is 13 residues. Germline trimming cut 8 bases from V and 4 bases from J; bases unmatched to any gene: 6. Germline V CDR1 and CDR2: MDHEN, SYDVKM. CDR3 in amino acids: CASGQGAGTEAFF. DNA for the CDR3: TGTGCCAGCGGACAGGGCGCCGGCACTGAAGCTTTCTTT.

The chain couples TRBV10-3 to TRBJ2-7; D not certain. Germline V gene lookup returns CDR1 ENHRY and CDR2 SYGVKD. V lost 0 bases and J lost 1, with 16 bases in between. CDR3 size: 17 residues. CDR3 in amino acids: CAISESTRIHISYEQYF. CDR3 nucleotides: TGTGCCATCAGTGAGTCCACTCGAATTCATATATCCTACGAGCAGTACTTC.

Of note for this clone: This CDR3 is also generated by other DNA sequences in the sample. The V and J genes are TRBV9 and TRBJ2-3; 7 bases match TRBD2. The V gene's germline CDR1 is SGDLS and CDR2 YYNGEE. The length of the CDR3 is 16 residues. The ends lost 0 bases at V and 0 bases at J; junction bases unmatched: 4. CDR3 loop: CASSVGSSGSTDTQYF. The CDR3 DNA follows: TGTGCCAGCAGCGTAGGGTCTAGCGGTAGCACAGATACGCAGTATTTT.

This chain links TRBV28 with TRBJ2-1, with D perhaps TRBD1 or TRBD2 (5 bases each). The CDR3 extends over 19 amino acids. Germline CDR1 is MDHEN and CDR2 is SYDVKM. V lost 1 base and J lost 15, with 34 bases in between. DNA of the CDR3: TGTGCCAGCAGTTTATTAACGGCTACGGGGACCTTATTGTTTCGAGATGCGTTCTTC. It specifies CASSLLTATGTLLFRDAFF.

A few counts support this clone. This rearrangement joins TRBV28 to TRBJ2-2; TRBD2 matches at 8 bases. This CDR3 comprises 18 residues. Germline CDR1 and CDR2: MDHEN and SYDVKM. The junction had 11 bases not matched to a gene; V was cut back by 2 bases and J by 3 bases. CDR3 DNA sequence: TGTGCCAGCAGTTTACGCCGCTCTAGCGGGTGGGACACCGGGGAGCTGTTTTTT. This translates into CASSLRRSSGWDTGELFF.

The chain couples TRBV2 to TRBJ2-6; 7 bases match TRBD1. Looked up from germline, CDR1 is SNHLY and CDR2 is FYNNEI. The CDR3 length is 16 residues. V was clipped by 8 bases and J by 0 bases; unmatched bases: 7. CDR3: CASHQGQSSGANVLTF. Written as DNA, the CDR3 is TGTGCCAGCCATCAGGGACAGAGCTCTGGGGCCAACGTCCTGACTTTC.

CDR3 DNA sequence: TGTGCCAGCAGCTTCCCCGAGGAGCGGCCCGACTACGAGCAGTACTTC. Its protein is CASSFPEERPDYEQYF. The chain joins TRBV12-1 to TRBJ2-7; TRBD2, the table's D call, was not compared with the DNA. TRBV12-1 is noted as a pseudogene. CDR3 length equals 16 residues.

The chain uses TRBV25-1 and TRBJ2-7; D gene unclear. Trimming removed 3 bases at V and 7 bases at J, with 10 bases between. The CDR3 runs 12 residues. The V gene's germline CDR1 is MGHDK and CDR2 SYGVNS. The CDR3 here is CASSDLGFEQYF. DNA for the CDR3: TGTGCCAGCAGTGACCTGGGGTTTGAGCAGTACTTC.

The chain recombines TRBV6-1 with TRBJ2-7; no clear D gene. CDR3 length: 14 amino acids. The germline gives CDR1 MNHNS, CDR2 SASEGT. Trimming took 2 bases from V and 2 from J, leaving 10 bases between them. This chain's CDR3 is CASSEPGGAYEQYF. In DNA form, the CDR3 reads TGTGCCAGCAGTGAACCGGGCGGAGCCTACGAGCAGTACTTC.

J is TRBJ2-3 and V is TRBV7-2; D is possibly TRBD1 or TRBD2 (5 bases each). The CDR3 spans 12 residues. Germline lookup yields CDR1 SGHTA and CDR2 FQGNSA. V gave up 5 bases and J gave up 11 bases, with 14 bases separating them. The CDR3 here is CASSQGPTWQYF. In nucleotides, the CDR3 is TGTGCCAGCAGCCAGGGACCTACCTGGCAGTATTTT.

This sequence joins TRBV6-5 and TRBJ2-7; tentative D call: TRBD1 (5 bases). Germline V gene lookup returns CDR1 MNHEY and CDR2 SVGAGI. CDR3 size: 14 residues. The germline V and J ends were trimmed by 4 bases and 3 bases, with 13 bases remaining between them. CDR3 nucleotide sequence: TGTGCCAGCAGTTCGGTAGGGGTAGGCTACGAGCAGTACTTC. This codes for CASSSVGVGYEQYF.

In this sample, this clone turned up once. This rearrangement joins TRBV18 to TRBJ2-1; TRBD2 might be the D (6 bases). CDR1 is KGHSH and CDR2 is LQKENI in the germline V gene. The V gene lost 5 bases and the J gene lost 3 bases, with 20 bases spanning the gap. The CDR3 is 17 amino acids. In nucleotides, the CDR3 is TGTGCCAGCTCATCCTTAAATACCGGGACTGGCTACAATGAGCAGTTCTTC. As protein: CASSSLNTGTGYNEQFF.

The chain combines TRBV7-2 with TRBJ1-4; D is unresolved. Per the germline V gene, CDR1 is SGHTA and CDR2 is FQGNSA. V was clipped by 2 bases and J by 8 bases, with 6 bases between them. CDR3 length equals 12 residues. CDR3 nucleotide sequence: TGTGCCAGCAGCTTACAAGGGGAAAAACTGTTTTTT. Its protein product is CASSLQGEKLFF.

This clone was observed a few times. The rearrangement links TRBV6-4 to TRBJ2-3, with 8 bases identical to TRBD2. This CDR3 region has 15 residues. Losses at the gene ends were 3 bases for V and 0 bases for J; bases not matched to a gene: 2. CDR1 is MRHNA and CDR2 is SNTAGT in the germline V gene. Here the CDR3 reads CASSEASGSTDTQYF. CDR3 in DNA: TGTGCCAGCAGTGAGGCTAGCGGGAGCACAGATACGCAGTATTTT.

J is TRBJ1-2 and V is TRBV10-3; D not resolved. This CDR3 region has 14 residues. Trimming cost V 0 bases and J 3 bases, with 8 bases left between them. Looked up from germline, CDR1 is ENHRY and CDR2 is SYGVKD. CDR3: CAISESGWDYGYTF. The CDR3 DNA sequence: TGTGCCATCAGTGAGTCGGGGTGGGACTATGGCTACACCTTC.

In this sample, this clone turned up once. The chain employs TRBV6-1 and TRBJ1-1; possible D gene TRBD1, 5 bases. Trimming took 2 bases from V and 1 from J, leaving 11 bases between them. Germline V CDR1 and CDR2: MNHNS, SASEGT. The CDR3 is 15 residues long. The CDR3 bases are TGTGCCAGCAGTGAAAGCCGGGACGGGAACACTGAAGCTTTCTTT. As protein: CASSESRDGNTEAFF.